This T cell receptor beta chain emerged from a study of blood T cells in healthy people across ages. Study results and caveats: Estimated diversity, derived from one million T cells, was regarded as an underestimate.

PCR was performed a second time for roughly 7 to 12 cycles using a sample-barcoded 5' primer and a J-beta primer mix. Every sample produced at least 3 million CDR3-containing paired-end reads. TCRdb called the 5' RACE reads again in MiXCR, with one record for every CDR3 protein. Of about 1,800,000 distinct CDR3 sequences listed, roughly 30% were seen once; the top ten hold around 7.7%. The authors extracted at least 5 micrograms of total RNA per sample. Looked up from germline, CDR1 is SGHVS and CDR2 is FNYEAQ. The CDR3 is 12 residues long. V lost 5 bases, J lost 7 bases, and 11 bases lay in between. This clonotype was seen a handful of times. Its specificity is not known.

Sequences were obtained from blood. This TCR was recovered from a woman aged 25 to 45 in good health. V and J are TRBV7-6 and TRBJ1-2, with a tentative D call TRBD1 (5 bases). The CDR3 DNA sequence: TGTGCCAGCAGCGCAGGGATAGGTGGCTACACCTTC. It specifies CASSAGIGGYTF.